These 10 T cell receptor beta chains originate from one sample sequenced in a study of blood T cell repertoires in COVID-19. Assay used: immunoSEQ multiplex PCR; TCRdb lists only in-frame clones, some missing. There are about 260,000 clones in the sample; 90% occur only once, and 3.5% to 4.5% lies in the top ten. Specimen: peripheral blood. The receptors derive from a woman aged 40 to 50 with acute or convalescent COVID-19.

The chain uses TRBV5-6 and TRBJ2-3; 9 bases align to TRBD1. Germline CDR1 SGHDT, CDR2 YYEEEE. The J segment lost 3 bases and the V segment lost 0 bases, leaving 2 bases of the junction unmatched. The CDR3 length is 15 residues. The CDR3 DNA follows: TGTGCCAGCAGCTTGGAGGGACAGGGTACAGATACGCAGTATTTT. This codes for CASSLEGQGTDTQYF.

CDR3 in amino acids: CASSHPQAYGYTF. For the CDR3, the DNA is TGTGCCAGCAGCCATCCTCAGGCATATGGCTACACCTTC. V gene TRBV3-1 (or the pseudogene TRBV3-2) combines with J gene TRBJ1-2; D is undetermined. The germline gives CDR1 LGHDT, CDR2 YNNKEL (reference sequence). V lost 3 bases to trimming and J lost 5 bases, with 10 bases between them. The CDR3 length is 13 residues.

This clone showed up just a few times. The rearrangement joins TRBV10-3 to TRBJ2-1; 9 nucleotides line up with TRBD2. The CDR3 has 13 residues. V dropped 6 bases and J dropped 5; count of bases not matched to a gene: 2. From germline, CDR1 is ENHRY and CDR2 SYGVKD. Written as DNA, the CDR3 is TGTGCCATCAGCCAGCGGGGGGACAATGAGCAGTTCTTC. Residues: CAISQRGDNEQFF.

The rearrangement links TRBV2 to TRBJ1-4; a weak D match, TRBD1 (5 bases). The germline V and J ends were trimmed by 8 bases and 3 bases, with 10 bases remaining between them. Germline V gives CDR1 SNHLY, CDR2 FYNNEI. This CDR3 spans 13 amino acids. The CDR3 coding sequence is TGTGCCAGCCGGGGGAGGGCTAATGAAAAACTGTTTTTT. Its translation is CASRGRANEKLFF.

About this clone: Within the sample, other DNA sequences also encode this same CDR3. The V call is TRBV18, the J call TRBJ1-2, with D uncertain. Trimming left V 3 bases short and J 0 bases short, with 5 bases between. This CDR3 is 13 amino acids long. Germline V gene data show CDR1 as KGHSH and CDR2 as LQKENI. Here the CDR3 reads CASSPSANYGYTF. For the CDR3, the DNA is TGTGCCAGCTCACCTAGCGCTAACTATGGCTACACCTTC.

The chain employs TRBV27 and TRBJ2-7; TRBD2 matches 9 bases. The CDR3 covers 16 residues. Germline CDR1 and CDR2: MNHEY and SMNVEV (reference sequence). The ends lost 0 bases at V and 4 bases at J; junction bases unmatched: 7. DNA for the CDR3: TGTGCCAGCAGTTTATCCCCGACTAGCGGCTTGTACGAGCAGTACGTC. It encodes CASSLSPTSGLYEQYV.

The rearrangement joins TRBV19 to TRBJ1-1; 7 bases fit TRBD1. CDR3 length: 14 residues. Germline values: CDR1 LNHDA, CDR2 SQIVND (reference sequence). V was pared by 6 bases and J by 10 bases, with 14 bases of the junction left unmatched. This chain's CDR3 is CASSTDRAEARAFF. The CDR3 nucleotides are TGTGCCAGTAGCACTGACAGGGCCGAAGCGAGAGCTTTCTTT.

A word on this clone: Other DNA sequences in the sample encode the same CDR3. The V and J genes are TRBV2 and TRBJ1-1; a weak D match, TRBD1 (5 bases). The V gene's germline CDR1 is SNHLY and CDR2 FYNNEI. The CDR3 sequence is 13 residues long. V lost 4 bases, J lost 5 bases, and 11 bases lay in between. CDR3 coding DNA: TGTGCCAGCAGTGTACTGGAGGGGACTGAAGCTTTCTTT. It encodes CASSVLEGTEAFF.

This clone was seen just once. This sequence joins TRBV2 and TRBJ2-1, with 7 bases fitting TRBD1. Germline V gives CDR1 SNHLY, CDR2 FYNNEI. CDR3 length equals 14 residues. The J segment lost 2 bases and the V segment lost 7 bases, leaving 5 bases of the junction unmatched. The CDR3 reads CASTGQDTYNEQFF. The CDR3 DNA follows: TGTGCCAGCACCGGACAGGATACCTACAATGAGCAGTTCTTC.

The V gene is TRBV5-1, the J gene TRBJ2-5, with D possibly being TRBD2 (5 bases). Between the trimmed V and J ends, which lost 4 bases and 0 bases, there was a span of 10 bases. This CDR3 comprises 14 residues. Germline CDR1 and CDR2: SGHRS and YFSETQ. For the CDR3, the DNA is TGCGCCAGCAGCCAGACTAAGTACCAAGAGACCCAGTACTTC. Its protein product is CASSQTKYQETQYF.